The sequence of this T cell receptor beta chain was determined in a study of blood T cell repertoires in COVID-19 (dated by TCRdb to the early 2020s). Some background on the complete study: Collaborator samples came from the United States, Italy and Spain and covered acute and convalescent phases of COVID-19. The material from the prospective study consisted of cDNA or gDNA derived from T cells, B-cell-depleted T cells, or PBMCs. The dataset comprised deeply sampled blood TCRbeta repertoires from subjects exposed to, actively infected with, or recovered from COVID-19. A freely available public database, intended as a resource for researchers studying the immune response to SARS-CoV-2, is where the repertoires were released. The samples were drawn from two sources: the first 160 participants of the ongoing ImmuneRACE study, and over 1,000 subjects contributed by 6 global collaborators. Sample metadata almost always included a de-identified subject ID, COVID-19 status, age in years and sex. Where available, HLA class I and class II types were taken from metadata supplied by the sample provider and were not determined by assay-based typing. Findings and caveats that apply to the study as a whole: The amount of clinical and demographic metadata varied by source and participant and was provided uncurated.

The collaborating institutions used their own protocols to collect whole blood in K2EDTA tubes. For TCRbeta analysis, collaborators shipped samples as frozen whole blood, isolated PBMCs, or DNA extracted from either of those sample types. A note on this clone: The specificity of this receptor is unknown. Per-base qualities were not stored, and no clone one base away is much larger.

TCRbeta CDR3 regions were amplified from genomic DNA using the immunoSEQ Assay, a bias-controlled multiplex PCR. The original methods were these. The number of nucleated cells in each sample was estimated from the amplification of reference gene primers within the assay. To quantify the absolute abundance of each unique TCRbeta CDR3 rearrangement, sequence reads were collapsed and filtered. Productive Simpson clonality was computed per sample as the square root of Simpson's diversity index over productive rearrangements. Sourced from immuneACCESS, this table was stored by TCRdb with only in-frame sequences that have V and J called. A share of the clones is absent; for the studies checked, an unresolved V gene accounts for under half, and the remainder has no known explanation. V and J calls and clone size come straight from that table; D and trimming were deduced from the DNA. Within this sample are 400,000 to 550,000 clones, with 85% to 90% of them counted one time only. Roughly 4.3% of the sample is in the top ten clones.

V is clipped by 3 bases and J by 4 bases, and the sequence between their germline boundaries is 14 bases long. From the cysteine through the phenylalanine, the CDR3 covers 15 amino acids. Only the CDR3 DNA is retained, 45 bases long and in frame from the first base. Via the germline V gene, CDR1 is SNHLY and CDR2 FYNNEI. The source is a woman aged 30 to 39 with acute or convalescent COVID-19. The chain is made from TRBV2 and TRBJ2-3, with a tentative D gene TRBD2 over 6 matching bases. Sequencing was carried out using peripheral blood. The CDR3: CASSDRGMAADTQYF. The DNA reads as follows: TGTGCCAGCAGTGACCGGGGGATGGCGGCAGATACGCAGTATTTT.